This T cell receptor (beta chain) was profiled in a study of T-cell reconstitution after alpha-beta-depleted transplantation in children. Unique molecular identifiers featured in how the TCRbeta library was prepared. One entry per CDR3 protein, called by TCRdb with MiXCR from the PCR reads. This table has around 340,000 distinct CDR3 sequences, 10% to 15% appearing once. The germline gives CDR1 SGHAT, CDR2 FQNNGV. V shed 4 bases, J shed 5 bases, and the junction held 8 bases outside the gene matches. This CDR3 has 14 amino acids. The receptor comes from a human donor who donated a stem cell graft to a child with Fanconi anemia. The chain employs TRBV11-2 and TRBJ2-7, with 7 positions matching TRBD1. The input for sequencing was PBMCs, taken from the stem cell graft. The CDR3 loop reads CASSWGTASDEQYV. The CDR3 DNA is TGTGCCAGCAGCTGGGGGACAGCTTCGGACGAGCAGTACGTC.